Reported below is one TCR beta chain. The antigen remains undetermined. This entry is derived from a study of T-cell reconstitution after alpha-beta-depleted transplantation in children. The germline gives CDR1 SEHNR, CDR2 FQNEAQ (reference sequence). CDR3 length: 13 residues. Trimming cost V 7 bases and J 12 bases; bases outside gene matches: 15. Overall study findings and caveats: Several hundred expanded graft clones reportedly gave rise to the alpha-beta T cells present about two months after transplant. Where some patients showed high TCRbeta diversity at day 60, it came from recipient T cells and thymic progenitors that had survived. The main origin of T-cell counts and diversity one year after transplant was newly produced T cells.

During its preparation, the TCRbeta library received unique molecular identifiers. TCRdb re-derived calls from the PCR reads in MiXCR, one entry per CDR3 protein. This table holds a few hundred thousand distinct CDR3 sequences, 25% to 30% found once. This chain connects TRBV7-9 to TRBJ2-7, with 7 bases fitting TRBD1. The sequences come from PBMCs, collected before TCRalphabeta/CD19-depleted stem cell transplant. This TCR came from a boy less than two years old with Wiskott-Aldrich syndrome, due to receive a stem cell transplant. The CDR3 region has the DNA TGTGCCAGCAAAGTCCGGGACAGATCTAAGTGGTACTTC. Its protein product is CASKVRDRSKWYF.